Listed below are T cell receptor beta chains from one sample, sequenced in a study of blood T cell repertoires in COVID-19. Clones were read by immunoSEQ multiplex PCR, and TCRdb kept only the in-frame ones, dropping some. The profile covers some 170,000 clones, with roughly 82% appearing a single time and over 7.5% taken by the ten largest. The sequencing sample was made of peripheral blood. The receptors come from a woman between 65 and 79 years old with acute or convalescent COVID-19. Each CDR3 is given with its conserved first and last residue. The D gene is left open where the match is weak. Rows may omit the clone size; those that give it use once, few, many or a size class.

CDR3 protein: CASSNPGQGKRYTF; CDR3 DNA: TGTGCCAGCAGCAACCCGGGACAGGGGAAGCGCTACACCTTC; clone size: few; V gene: TRBV11-2; D gene: TRBD1; J gene: TRBJ1-2
CDR3 protein: CASSQDRGLVPDTQYF; CDR3 DNA: TGCGCCAGCAGCCAAGACAGGGGACTAGTCCCAGATACGCAGTATTTT; clone size: .; V gene: TRBV4-1; D gene: TRBD2; J gene: TRBJ2-3
CDR3 protein: CASSQTTANYGYTF; CDR3 DNA: TGCGCCAGCAGCCAGACGACTGCTAACTATGGCTACACCTTC; clone size: .; V gene: TRBV4-3; D gene: .; J gene: TRBJ1-2
CDR3 protein: CASMPGGAGSLAKNIQYF; CDR3 DNA: TGTGCCAGCATGCCGGGGGGCGCCGGTTCTCTAGCCAAAAACATTCAGTACTTC; clone size: once; V gene: TRBV27; D gene: .; J gene: TRBJ2-4
CDR3 protein: CASSQDVGTDTQYF; CDR3 DNA: TGCGCCAGCAGCCAAGACGTAGGCACAGATACGCAGTATTTT; clone size: .; V gene: TRBV4-1; D gene: .; J gene: TRBJ2-3
CDR3 protein: CASSRLAGGIGEQFF; CDR3 DNA: TGTGCCAGTAGCCGACTAGCGGGGGGGATCGGTGAGCAGTTCTTC; clone size: .; V gene: TRBV19; D gene: TRBD2; J gene: TRBJ2-1
CDR3 protein: CASSFSGRLNEQFF; CDR3 DNA: TGTGCCAGCAGCTTTAGCGGGAGGCTCAATGAGCAGTTCTTC; clone size: few; V gene: TRBV7-2; D gene: TRBD2; J gene: TRBJ2-1
CDR3 protein: CASSPGQGRSFGGYTF; CDR3 DNA: TGTGCCAGCAGTCCGGGACAGGGGAGATCCTTCGGCGGCTACACCTTC; clone size: .; V gene: TRBV28; D gene: TRBD1; J gene: TRBJ1-2
CDR3 protein: CAWSIGDRGKETQYF; CDR3 DNA: TGTGCCTGGAGTATAGGCGACAGGGGGAAAGAGACCCAGTACTTC; clone size: once; V gene: TRBV30; D gene: TRBD1; J gene: TRBJ2-5
CDR3 protein: CASSSSYTDTQYF; CDR3 DNA: TGTGCCAGCAGTTCATCCTACACAGATACGCAGTATTTT; clone size: .; V gene: TRBV27; D gene: .; J gene: TRBJ2-3
CDR3 protein: CASSFGTGRLYGYTF; CDR3 DNA: TGTGCCAGCAGTTTTGGGACAGGGAGACTTTATGGCTACACCTTC; clone size: .; V gene: TRBV28; D gene: TRBD1; J gene: TRBJ1-2
CDR3 protein: CASSYYRAQDYGYTF; CDR3 DNA: TGTGCCAGCAGCTACTACAGGGCGCAGGACTATGGCTACACCTTC; clone size: few; V gene: TRBV7-2; D gene: .; J gene: TRBJ1-2
CDR3 protein: CARRPGQGMVDTEAFF; CDR3 DNA: TGTGCCAGGAGGCCGGGACAGGGAATGGTCGATACTGAAGCTTTCTTT; clone size: .; V gene: TRBV6-4; D gene: TRBD1; J gene: TRBJ1-1
CDR3 protein: CASSYTGSNQPQHF; CDR3 DNA: TGTGCCAGCAGTTATACAGGGAGCAATCAGCCCCAGCATTTT; clone size: many; V gene: TRBV6-5; D gene: .; J gene: TRBJ1-5
CDR3 protein: CASSLSAIPGVTEAFF; CDR3 DNA: TGTGCCAGCAGCCTAAGCGCTATCCCGGGGGTCACTGAAGCTTTCTTT; clone size: once; V gene: TRBV3-1/TRBV3-2; D gene: .; J gene: TRBJ1-1
CDR3 protein: CASSPRLAGGTGELFF; CDR3 DNA: TGTGCCAGCAGCCCTAGACTAGCGGGGGGCACCGGGGAGCTGTTTTTT; clone size: .; V gene: TRBV7-8; D gene: TRBD2; J gene: TRBJ2-2
CDR3 protein: CASSLEQGGGYTF; CDR3 DNA: TGTGCCAGCAGCTTAGAACAGGGCGGGGGCTACACCTTC; clone size: .; V gene: TRBV7-9; D gene: .; J gene: TRBJ1-2
CDR3 protein: CATSGEGYYEQYF; CDR3 DNA: TGTGCCACCTCTGGCGAGGGATACTACGAGCAGTACTTC; clone size: .; V gene: TRBV19; D gene: .; J gene: TRBJ2-7
CDR3 protein: CASRGSADTQYF; CDR3 DNA: TGTGCCAGCAGGGGCAGTGCAGATACGCAGTATTTT; clone size: .; V gene: TRBV2; D gene: .; J gene: TRBJ2-3
CDR3 protein: CASSLDPGAFQETQYF; CDR3 DNA: TGTGCCAGCAGCTTAGATCCAGGGGCCTTTCAAGAGACCCAGTACTTC; clone size: .; V gene: TRBV7-9; D gene: .; J gene: TRBJ2-5
CDR3 protein: CASSPTTQGQGSEKLFF; CDR3 DNA: TGTGCCAGCTCACCGACGACTCAGGGACAGGGGAGTGAAAAACTGTTTTTT; clone size: .; V gene: TRBV18; D gene: TRBD1; J gene: TRBJ1-4
CDR3 protein: CATSRIDSYGYTF; CDR3 DNA: TGTGCCACCAGCAGAATTGACAGCTATGGCTACACCTTC; clone size: .; V gene: TRBV15; D gene: .; J gene: TRBJ1-2
CDR3 protein: CASTLGGLGAFF; CDR3 DNA: TGTGCCAGCACCCTGGGAGGGCTCGGAGCTTTCTTT; clone size: .; V gene: TRBV6-5; D gene: .; J gene: TRBJ1-1
CDR3 protein: CASSLGASGSTDTQYF; CDR3 DNA: TGTGCCAGCAGCTTAGGGGCTAGCGGGAGCACAGATACGCAGTATTTT; clone size: .; V gene: TRBV7-6; D gene: TRBD2; J gene: TRBJ2-3
CDR3 protein: CAISESTGGNQPQHF; CDR3 DNA: TGTGCCATCAGTGAGTCGACGGGAGGCAATCAGCCCCAGCATTTT; clone size: .; V gene: TRBV10-3; D gene: .; J gene: TRBJ1-5
CDR3 protein: CASSPKDSSYEQYF; CDR3 DNA: TGTGCCAGCAGCCCCAAGGACAGTTCCTACGAGCAGTACTTC; clone size: .; V gene: TRBV11-2; D gene: .; J gene: TRBJ2-7
CDR3 protein: CASSPPGHGITEQFF; CDR3 DNA: TGTGCCAGCAGTCCTCCCGGACACGGTATCACTGAGCAGTTCTTC; clone size: .; V gene: TRBV27; D gene: .; J gene: TRBJ2-1
CDR3 protein: CASSVRDRGPESEQFF; CDR3 DNA: TGCGCCAGCAGCGTCCGGGACAGGGGGCCCGAGAGTGAGCAGTTCTTC; clone size: .; V gene: TRBV4-1; D gene: TRBD1; J gene: TRBJ2-1